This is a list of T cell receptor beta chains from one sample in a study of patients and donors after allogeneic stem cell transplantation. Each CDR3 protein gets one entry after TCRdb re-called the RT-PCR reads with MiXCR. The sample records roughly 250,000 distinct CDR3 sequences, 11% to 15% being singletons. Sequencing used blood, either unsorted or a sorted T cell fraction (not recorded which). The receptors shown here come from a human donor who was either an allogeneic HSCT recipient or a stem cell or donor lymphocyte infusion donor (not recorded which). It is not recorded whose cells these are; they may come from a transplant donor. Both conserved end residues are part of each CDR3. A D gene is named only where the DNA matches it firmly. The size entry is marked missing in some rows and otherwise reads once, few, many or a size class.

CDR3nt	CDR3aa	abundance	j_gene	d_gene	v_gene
TGCAGTGCTAGAGGAAGCACAGATACGCAGTATTTT	CSARGSTDTQYF	many	TRBJ2-3	-	TRBV20-1
TGTGCCAGCAGCTTAGGTCCAGCGCACACAGATACGCAGTATTTT	CASSLGPAHTDTQYF	-	TRBJ2-3	-	TRBV7-6
TGTGCCAGCAGTCCAAGGACACCCAGCTCCTACGAGCAGTACTTC	CASSPRTPSSYEQYF	many	TRBJ2-7	-	TRBV27
TGTGCCAGCAGCTTGGCCGGGGGACTATCAGGGACCCAGTACTTC	CASSLAGGLSGTQYF	-	TRBJ2-5	TRBD2	TRBV5-8
TGTGCCAGCAGTGAGCTGCAGTATGGCTACACCTTC	CASSELQYGYTF	-	TRBJ1-2	-	TRBV25-1
TGTGCCACCAGCAGAGGGGGCGGGACGGGCTACGAGCAGTACTTC	CATSRGGGTGYEQYF	few	TRBJ2-7	-	TRBV15
TGTGCCAGCAGTGAAGGGAAGGGGGCACAAGAGACCCAGTACTTC	CASSEGKGAQETQYF	-	TRBJ2-5	TRBD1	TRBV2
TGTGCCAGCAGCTTAGCAGTTGCTTACGAGCAGTACTTC	CASSLAVAYEQYF	many	TRBJ2-7	-	TRBV7-6
TGTGCCAGCAGTTACCAAAAGCCACCTAGCAATCAGCCCCAGCATTTT	CASSYQKPPSNQPQHF	-	TRBJ1-5	-	TRBV6-5
TGTGCCAGCACCATCGCGGGGAGTCAGCGGACCCAGTACTTC	CASTIAGSQRTQYF	medium-sized	TRBJ2-5	-	TRBV12-3/TRBV12-4
TGCAGTGCTAGTGGGGAAGCGAGGAACTATGGCTACACCTTC	CSASGEARNYGYTF	many	TRBJ1-2	-	TRBV20-1
TGTGCCAGCAATGACCCCTCTCAGCCCCAGCATTTT	CASNDPSQPQHF	few	TRBJ1-5	-	TRBV7-2
TGCAGTGCCCCGAGTGCAGGGACCGCTTCCTATGGCTACACCTTC	CSAPSAGTASYGYTF	many	TRBJ1-2	-	TRBV20-1
TGTGCCAGCAGTCACAGGGGTGGGGAAGCTTTCTTT	CASSHRGGEAFF	-	TRBJ1-1	TRBD1	TRBV6-5
TGTGCCAGCAGCTCCCCACGGGGTGGCGGGAGTACAGATACGCAGTATTTT	CASSSPRGGGSTDTQYF	few	TRBJ2-3	TRBD2	TRBV7-3
TGCGCCAGCAGTGTGGGAGGGGGCGCCGGCACCGGGGAGCTGTTTTTT	CASSVGGGAGTGELFF	-	TRBJ2-2	-	TRBV5-1
TGTGCCAGCAGCAAATTCCAGAATTCACCCCTCCACTTT	CASSKFQNSPLHF	-	TRBJ1-6	-	TRBV21-1
TGTGCCAGTAGTACTCAGCGGGGGGGCATGAATGAGCAGTTCTTC	CASSTQRGGMNEQFF	-	TRBJ2-1	TRBD2	TRBV19
TGTGCCAGTAGTCAGAACACTGAAGCTTTCTTT	CASSQNTEAFF	many	TRBJ1-1	-	TRBV19
TGTGCCAGCAGCTTAGATTATTGGGACTCCAGCTCCTACGAGCAGTACTTC	CASSLDYWDSSSYEQYF	many	TRBJ2-7	-	TRBV7-9
TGCAGTGCTAGAGAGGTTACCCTGGGGGAGCAGTTCTTC	CSAREVTLGEQFF	-	TRBJ2-1	-	TRBV20-1
TGTGCCAGCAGCCCTCGGACTAACACACCCGGGGAGCTGTTTTTT	CASSPRTNTPGELFF	-	TRBJ2-2	-	TRBV5-6
TGTGCCAGCAGCGTAGCCCCCTCGGGGGCCAAAAACATTCAGTACTTC	CASSVAPSGAKNIQYF	few	TRBJ2-4	-	TRBV9
TGTGCCAGCAGACCCGACAGGGGGTACACTGAAGCTTTCTTT	CASRPDRGYTEAFF	few	TRBJ1-1	TRBD1	TRBV12-3/TRBV12-4
TGTGCCAGTAGTAACTCAGGGGAGGGCTACTATGGCTACACCTTC	CASSNSGEGYYGYTF	-	TRBJ1-2	-	TRBV19
TGTGCCAGCAGTTGGGACAGACAGGTTAACACCGGGGAGCTGTTTTTT	CASSWDRQVNTGELFF	many	TRBJ2-2	TRBD1	TRBV12-3/TRBV12-4
TGTGCCAGCAGCCAAGGAGGCCTAGCGCGGGGAGAGACCCAGTACTTC	CASSQGGLARGETQYF	few	TRBJ2-5	-	TRBV4-2
TGTGCCAGCAGCTCCACAGGGGGTCAGCCCCAGCATTTT	CASSSTGGQPQHF	many	TRBJ1-5	TRBD1	TRBV7-9
TGTGCCAGTAGTACAAGACAGGGGGCTGAAAATGAGCAGTTCTTC	CASSTRQGAENEQFF	-	TRBJ2-1	TRBD1	TRBV19
TGTGCCAGCAGCCGAGACAGGACCCGGGGTGGCTACACCTTC	CASSRDRTRGGYTF	-	TRBJ1-2	-	TRBV2
TGTGCCAGCAGCTACAGGGGGCCTGGGGAGACCCAGTACTTC	CASSYRGPGETQYF	many	TRBJ2-5	TRBD1	TRBV6-5
TGTGCCAGCAGTTTAGATGCCAATCAGCCCCAGCATTTT	CASSLDANQPQHF	few	TRBJ1-5	-	TRBV12-3/TRBV12-4
TGTGCCAGCAGAAAAGCCAGGGGGGGGAGGACTGAAGCTTTCTTT	CASRKARGGRTEAFF	few	TRBJ1-1	TRBD1	TRBV5-4
TGCGCCAGCAGCCACATAGGGACACAGGCTTCCTACGAGCAGTACTTC	CASSHIGTQASYEQYF	many	TRBJ2-7	-	TRBV4-1
TGTGCCAGCAGTTCCGGGGACTCCTACGAGCAGTACTTC	CASSSGDSYEQYF	many	TRBJ2-7	-	TRBV27
TGTGCCAGCAGAGAACAGGGGGCAACTAATGAAAAACTGTTTTTT	CASREQGATNEKLFF	-	TRBJ1-4	TRBD1	TRBV6-1
TGTGCCAGCAGAGGGGACAGGGTTCCGTTCTACGAGCAGTACTTC	CASRGDRVPFYEQYF	few	TRBJ2-7	TRBD1	TRBV12-3/TRBV12-4
TGTGCCATCAGTGAGGGGAGCCTAGTAACGTCCCTTGAAGCTTTCTTT	CAISEGSLVTSLEAFF	few	TRBJ1-1	-	TRBV10-3
TGCGCCAGCAGTAGCGGGGGTCGGGACACCGGGGAGCTGTTTTTT	CASSSGGRDTGELFF	-	TRBJ2-2	TRBD2	TRBV5-1
TGTGCCAGCAGTGAGGGGGGGGATCGGACCCAGTACTTC	CASSEGGDRTQYF	few	TRBJ2-5	TRBD2	TRBV6-4
TGCGCCAGTACGAAGGGGGCAGGAAAAGAGCAGTACTTC	CASTKGAGKEQYF	few	TRBJ2-7	TRBD1	TRBV5-1